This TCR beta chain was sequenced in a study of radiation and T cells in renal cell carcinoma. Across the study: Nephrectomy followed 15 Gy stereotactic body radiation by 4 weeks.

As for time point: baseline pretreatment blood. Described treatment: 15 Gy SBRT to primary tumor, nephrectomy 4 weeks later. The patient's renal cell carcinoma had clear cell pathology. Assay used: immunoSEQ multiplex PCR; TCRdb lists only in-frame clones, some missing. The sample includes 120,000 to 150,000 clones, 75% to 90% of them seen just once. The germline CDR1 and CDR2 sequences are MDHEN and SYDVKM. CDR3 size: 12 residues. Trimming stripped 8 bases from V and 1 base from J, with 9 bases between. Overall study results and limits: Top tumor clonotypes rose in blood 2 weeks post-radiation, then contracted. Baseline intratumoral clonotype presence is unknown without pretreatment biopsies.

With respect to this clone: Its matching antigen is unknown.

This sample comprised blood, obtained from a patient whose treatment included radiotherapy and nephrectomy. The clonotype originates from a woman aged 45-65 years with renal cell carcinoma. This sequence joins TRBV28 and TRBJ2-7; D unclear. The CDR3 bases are TGTGCCAGCGATACTAATTCCTACGAGCAGTACTTC. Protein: CASDTNSYEQYF. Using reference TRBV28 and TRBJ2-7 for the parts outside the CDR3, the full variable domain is DVKVTQSSRYLVKRTGEKVFLECVQDMDHENMFWYRQDPGLGLRLIYFSYDVKMKEKGDIPEGYSVSREKKERFSLILESASTNQTSMYLCASDTNSYEQYFGPGTRLTVT.